Below are 6 T cell receptor beta chains sequenced from a single sample in a study of T cells in Graves' hyperthyroidism and ophthalmopathy. Amplification targeted TCR beta CDR3 regions from RNA transcripts. Primed by the HTBI set, a first-round RT-PCR was run on the TCR CDR3. TCRdb used MiXCR to reprocess the multiplex PCR reads, holding one entry per CDR3 protein. The sample carries about 380,000 distinct CDR3 sequences, roughly 20% recorded once. Sequenced: blood. The receptors here all came from a man aged 18 to 30 with Graves' ophthalmopathy.

The chain is built from TRBV7-9 and TRBJ1-2; D not resolved. Germline assignment: CDR1 SEHNR and CDR2 FQNEAQ (reference sequence). CDR3 size: 15 residues. The V gene lost 2 bases and the J gene lost 4 bases, with 14 bases spanning the gap. In DNA, the CDR3 is TGTGCCAGCAGCTTACCAGCGCCTCAGGTCTATGGCTACACCTTC. This codes for CASSLPAPQVYGYTF.

With regard to this clonotype: The conserved final phenylalanine or tryptophan is absent from the CDR3, which likely points to a read error. This chain connects TRBV6-5 to TRBJ2-1; D gene unclear. Germline values: CDR1 MNHEY, CDR2 SVGAGI. V gave up 2 bases and J gave up 5 bases, with 7 bases separating them. CDR3 size: 13 residues. In nucleotides, the CDR3 is TGTGCCAGCAGTTACGACACCAACAATGAGCAGTTCGTC. It translates to CASSYDTNNEQFV.

The rearrangement links TRBV19 to TRBJ1-1, with TRBD1 matching 9 bases. V lost 6 bases to trimming and J lost 6 bases; unmatched junction nucleotides: 8. The CDR3 runs to 14 residues. CDR1 and CDR2 (germline): LNHDA, SQIVND (reference sequence). In DNA form, the CDR3 reads TGTGCCAGTAGCCCCAGACAGGGGGGCGCTGAAGCTTTCTTT. Its protein is CASSPRQGGAEAFF.

This clonotype was picked up many times. The chain links TRBV7-6 to TRBJ2-1; the match to TRBD1 covers 7 bases. Germline V lookup: CDR1 SGHVS, CDR2 FNYEAQ. V shed 4 bases, J shed 7 bases, and the junction held 7 bases outside the gene matches. The CDR3 spans 14 residues. CDR3 bases: TGTGCCAGCAGCTCCGCCGACAGGGAAAATGAGCAGTTCTTC. It codes for CASSSADRENEQFF.

This chain connects TRBV15 to TRBJ2-1; TRBD1 agrees at 9 bases. V trimming: 0 bases; J trimming: 7 bases; junction bases outside the gene matches: 10. The CDR3 extends over 17 amino acids. Per germline, CDR1 LNHNV and CDR2 YYDKDF (reference sequence). CDR3 sequence (DNA): TGTGCCACCAGCAGAGATGTGACCGGGACAGGGATGAATGAGCAGTTCTTC. Protein sequence: CATSRDVTGTGMNEQFF. The full variable domain, with the rest looked up from reference TRBV15 and TRBJ2-1, is DAMVIQNPRYQVTQFGKPVTLSCSQTLNHNVMYWYQQKSSQAPKLLFHYYDKDFNNEADTPDNFQSRRPNTSFCFLDIRSPGLGDTAMYLCATSRDVTGTGMNEQFFGPGTRLTVL.

This clonotype was detected many times. The rearrangement joins TRBV18 to TRBJ2-7, with TRBD1 identical over 7 bases. CDR3 length: 15 amino acids. With V trimmed by 5 bases and J by 0 bases, 7 bases remained unmatched. Germline loops: CDR1 KGHSH, CDR2 LQKENI. The CDR3 sequence: CASSNGQAISYEQYF. The CDR3 coding sequence is TGTGCCAGCTCAAACGGACAGGCCATCTCCTACGAGCAGTACTTC.